This TCR beta chain is from a study of shared clonotypes between healthy human individuals. CD4+ cells yielded CD45RA+ naive and CD45RA-negative memory subsets. From germline, CDR1 is SGHRS and CDR2 YFSETQ. This CDR3 region has 19 residues. The junction had 15 bases not matched to a gene; V was cut back by 0 bases and J by 1 base. Assay used: immunoSEQ multiplex PCR; TCRdb lists only in-frame clones, some missing. The data show approximately 1.4 million clones, 95% to 99% seen once. This rearrangement joins TRBV5-1 to TRBJ2-5; 7 bases match TRBD2. The sample comprised naive CD4+ T cells sorted from blood. As for subset: CD45RA+ positively selected. This sequence was found in a man aged 30 to 45 in good health. CDR3 residues: CASSLAVAGALRSQETQYF. In nucleotides, the CDR3 is TGCGCCAGCAGCTTGGCCGTGGCGGGAGCTTTGAGGTCCCAAGAGACCCAGTACTTC.